This T cell receptor beta chain derives from a study of identifying expanded T cells in peripheral blood. Regarding the study as a whole: Variance in clone template counts between approximately 2-week samples significantly increased with total template count across all healthy donors.

The method was immunoSEQ multiplex PCR; TCRdb's version includes in-frame clones alone and lacks a portion of them. The sample holds 100,000 to 110,000 clones, about 87% seen once. The ends lost 3 bases at V and 6 bases at J; junction bases unmatched: 9. This CDR3 has 15 residues. CDR1 is SGHKS and CDR2 is YYEKEE in the germline V gene (reference sequence). Regarding this clone: The antigen is undetermined.

The clonotype comes from a person aged 18-69 years in good health. Material: blood. This chain uses TRBV5-5 with TRBJ1-2, with 9 bases identical to TRBD1. The CDR3 bases are TGTGCCAGCAGCTATTCCGGGACAGGGTCTGATGGCTACACCTTC. It is translated as CASSYSGTGSDGYTF.